This T cell receptor (beta chain) was captured in a study of blood T cells in healthy people across ages. For the study at large: About one barcoded TCR beta cDNA was captured per two T cells. Whole-study findings and limits: Expanded clonotype changes were possibly confounded by unknown donor CMV status. Naive T cell percentage showed a strong correlation with the diversity of TCR beta.

V dropped 6 bases and J dropped 2; count of bases not matched to a gene: 7. CDR3 length: 13 amino acids. Looked up from germline, CDR1 is DFQATT and CDR2 is SNEGSKA (reference sequence). As to this clonotype: The antigen is unknown.

The authors ran a second PCR of about 6 to 11 cycles using a sample-barcoded 5' primer and a J-beta primer mix. Using its own MiXCR run on the 5' RACE reads, TCRdb lists one record per CDR3 protein. The top ten clones hold roughly 2% of a sample with roughly 2 million distinct CDR3 sequences, around 48% of them seen once. The TCR was taken from a woman aged 35 to 49 in good health. The chain is built from TRBV20-1 and TRBJ2-7; 7 bases align to TRBD1. Input material: blood. The CDR3 sequence: CSAHPDRPYEQYF. The DNA for the CDR3 is TGCAGTGCCCACCCGGACAGGCCCTACGAGCAGTACTTC.